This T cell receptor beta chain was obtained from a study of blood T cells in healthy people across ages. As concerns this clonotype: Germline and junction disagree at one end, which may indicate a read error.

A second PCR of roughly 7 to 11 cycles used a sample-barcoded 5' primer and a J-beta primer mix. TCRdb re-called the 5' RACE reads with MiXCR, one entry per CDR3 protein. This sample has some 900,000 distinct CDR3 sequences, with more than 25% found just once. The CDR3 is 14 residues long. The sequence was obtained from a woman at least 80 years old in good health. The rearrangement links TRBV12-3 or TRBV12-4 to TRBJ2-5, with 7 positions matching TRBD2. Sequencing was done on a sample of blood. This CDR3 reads CAGSGVGSQETQYF. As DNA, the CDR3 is TGTGCCGGCAGCGGGGTCGGGAGCCAAGAGACCCAGTACTTC.